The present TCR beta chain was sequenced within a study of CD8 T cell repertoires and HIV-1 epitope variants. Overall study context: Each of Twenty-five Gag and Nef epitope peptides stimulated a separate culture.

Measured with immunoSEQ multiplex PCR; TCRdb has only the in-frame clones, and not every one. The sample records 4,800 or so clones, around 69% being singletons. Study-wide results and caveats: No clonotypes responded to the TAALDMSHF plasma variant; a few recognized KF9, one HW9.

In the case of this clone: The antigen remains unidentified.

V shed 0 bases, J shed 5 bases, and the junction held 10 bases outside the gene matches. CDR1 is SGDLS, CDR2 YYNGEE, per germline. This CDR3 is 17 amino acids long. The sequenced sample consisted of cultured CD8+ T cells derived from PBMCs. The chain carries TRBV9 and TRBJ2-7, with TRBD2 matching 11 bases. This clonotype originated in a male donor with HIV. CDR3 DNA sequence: TGTGCCAGCAGCGTAGGAGGGCTAGCGGGAGGACGGGACGAGCAGTACTTC. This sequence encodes CASSVGGLAGGRDEQYF.